This T cell receptor beta chain was sequenced during a study of T cells expressing NK-cell markers. Study as a whole: CD3+CD56+NKG2C+, CD3+CD56+NKG2C- and CD3+CD56-NKG2C+ T cells, once sorted, supplied the TCR beta repertoires. Study-wide results and caveats: A few donors showed these clonotypes also leading the CD3+CD56-NKG2C+ fraction.

Germline CDR1 and CDR2: DFQATT and SNEGSKA (reference sequence). The CDR3 is 12 amino acids. Scientists made TCR beta cDNA using 5'RACE template switching with UMIs. Reprocessing the 5' RACE reads, TCRdb reports a single entry for every CDR3 protein and omits DNA. Recorded for this sample: a few hundred thousand distinct CDR3 sequences. About this clonotype itself: The antigen is unknown.

The sequenced sample was blood T cells: a sorted CD56 or NKG2C T cell subset, CD4+ or CD8+ T cells, or bulk PBMC T cells (not recorded which). V is TRBV20-1 and J is TRBJ2-7; checking the TCRdb D call of TRBD2 is not possible without DNA. The receptor's source is a man younger than 35 in good health. The CDR3 loop reads CSAQRESYEQYF.